A single sample gave rise to the 28 T cell receptor beta chains below, sequenced in a study of T-cell reconstitution after alpha-beta-depleted transplantation in children. The authors prepared the TCRbeta library with unique molecular identifiers. TCRdb ran MiXCR on the PCR reads and lists one entry per CDR3 protein. The sample lists about 640,000 distinct CDR3 sequences, about 15% occurring once. Sequenced material: PBMCs from the stem cell graft donor, taken from the stem cell graft. The receptors stem from a human donor who donated a stem cell graft to a child with acute myeloid leukemia.

The chain has TRBV7-9 and TRBJ1-2; D may be TRBD1 (5 bases). This CDR3 spans 16 amino acids. Trimming cost V 0 bases and J 1 base, with 12 bases left between them. CDR1 and CDR2 from the germline V gene are SEHNR and FQNEAQ (reference sequence). CDR3 sequence reads: CASSLAGQRSNYGYTF. The CDR3 DNA follows: TGTGCCAGCAGCTTAGCCGGACAAAGGAGTAACTATGGCTACACCTTC.

The chain combines TRBV4-1 with TRBJ1-3; TRBD1 matches 8 bases. Unmatched junction bases numbered 4, after V lost 4 bases and J lost 2 bases. Per germline, CDR1 MGHRA and CDR2 YSYEKL. The CDR3 spans 15 residues. The DNA of the CDR3 is TGCGCCAGCAGCCGGTCGACAGGGGCTGGAAACACCATATATTTT. Its translation: CASSRSTGAGNTIYF.

The rearrangement uses TRBV5-3 and TRBJ2-7; D ambiguous. TRBV5-3 is an open reading frame whose function is uncertain. The CDR3 is 15 residues long. Trimming removed 4 bases from V and 3 bases from J, with 17 bases in between. CDR3 bases: TGTGCCAGAAGCATCCCGAACAGCCGACGCTACGAGCAGTACGTC. Amino acid sequence: CARSIPNSRRYEQYV.

This clonotype turned up a few times. The chain is built from TRBV7-2 and TRBJ2-1; D is perhaps TRBD2 (6 bases). With 3 bases removed from V and 12 bases from J, the gap between germline ends came to 15 bases. Germline V gene sequence: CDR1 SGHTA, CDR2 FQGNSA. The CDR3 consists of 13 residues. CDR3 residues: CASSFRGGVGQFF. CDR3 DNA: TGTGCCAGCAGCTTTAGAGGCGGGGTTGGGCAGTTCTTC.

The rearrangement links TRBV7-2 to TRBJ2-3, with no clear D. Germline values: CDR1 SGHTA, CDR2 FQGNSA. V was shortened by 2 bases and J by 4 bases, with 7 bases between the two germline ends. This CDR3 spans 13 amino acids. This CDR3 reads CASSLMLSDTQYF. The CDR3 DNA sequence: TGTGCCAGCAGCTTAATGTTATCAGATACGCAGTATTTT.

There are a few counts of this clonotype. CDR3 loop: CATSIRRLAGDRETQYF. DNA of the CDR3: TGTGCCACCAGCATCCGGAGGCTAGCGGGGGACAGAGAGACCCAGTACTTC. The V call is TRBV15, the J call TRBJ2-5; 10 bases are shared with TRBD2. The V gene end was trimmed by 4 bases and the J gene end by 4 bases; junction bases not matched to a gene: 12. The CDR3 loop spans 17 amino acids. Per germline, CDR1 LNHNV and CDR2 YYDKDF (reference sequence).

CDR3 sequence reads: CASSPVGVGGYTF. As DNA, the CDR3 is TGTGCCAGCAGCCCGGTCGGAGTGGGGGGCTACACCTTC. The rearrangement joins TRBV11-2 to TRBJ1-2; D unclear. Trimming shortened V by 5 bases and J by 8 bases, and 15 bases separated the two germline ends. The germline V gene has CDR1 SGHAT and CDR2 FQNNGV. The CDR3 is 13 amino acids.

This clonotype was observed many times. V gene TRBV20-1 combines with J gene TRBJ1-2; D is perhaps TRBD1 (6 bases). CDR1 and CDR2 (germline): DFQATT, SNEGSKA (reference sequence). The CDR3 sequence is 17 residues long. Trimming took 0 bases from V and 4 from J, leaving 21 bases between them. The CDR3 is CSARDEVGQNTLYGYTF. Here the CDR3 DNA reads TGCAGTGCTAGAGATGAAGTTGGACAGAATACCCTCTATGGCTACACCTTC.

This clonotype was seen a handful of times. The chain couples TRBV7-2 to TRBJ1-4; 8 bases are shared with TRBD1. The V segment lost 4 bases and the J segment 3 bases; nucleotides outside the gene matches: 4. This CDR3 comprises 15 residues. Germline V gives CDR1 SGHTA, CDR2 FQGNSA. In nucleotides, the CDR3 is TGTGCCAGCAGCTCTCGGACAGGGTCTAATGAAAAACTGTTTTTT. The encoded protein is CASSSRTGSNEKLFF.

The rearrangement joins TRBV20-1 to TRBJ1-3; 9 nucleotides agree with TRBD1. CDR3 length: 15 amino acids. V shed 6 bases, J shed 4 bases, and the junction held 10 bases outside the gene matches. CDR1 is DFQATT, CDR2 SNEGSKA, per germline (reference sequence). The CDR3 spells CSAEGDRVGGNTIYF. In DNA, the CDR3 is TGCAGTGCCGAAGGGGACAGGGTAGGAGGAAACACCATATATTTT.

V gene TRBV27 combines with J gene TRBJ2-6, with no clear D. Looked up from germline, CDR1 is MNHEY and CDR2 is SMNVEV (reference sequence). The V end lost 0 bases, the J end lost 0 bases, and 9 bases lay between the germline ends. The CDR3 covers 17 residues. The CDR3 sequence: CASSLSGSYSGANVLTF. In nucleotides, the CDR3 is TGTGCCAGCAGTTTATCGGGGTCGTACTCTGGGGCCAACGTCCTGACTTTC.

CDR3 coding DNA: TGTGCCAGCAGCTTAGAATTGCAGAGACCCCTCCACTTT. This gives the protein CASSLELQRPLHF. The chain links TRBV7-2 to TRBJ1-6, with D unclear. The CDR3 has 13 amino acids. The V end lost 1 base, the J end lost 12 bases, and 10 bases lay between the germline ends. Germline CDR1 and CDR2: SGHTA and FQGNSA.

The V call is TRBV15, the J call TRBJ1-2; D unclear. The CDR3 extends over 17 amino acids. Between the trimmed V and J ends, which lost 0 bases and 2 bases, there was a span of 16 bases. Germline loops: CDR1 LNHNV, CDR2 YYDKDF (reference sequence). The CDR3 nucleotides read TGTGCCACCAGCAGAGATAGGATCCAGTCTCTAAACTATGGCTACACCTTC. This gives the protein CATSRDRIQSLNYGYTF.

The chain employs TRBV9 and TRBJ1-1, with D maybe TRBD1 (5 bases). CDR3 size: 15 residues. V lost 4 bases, J lost 7 bases, and 20 bases lay in between. The V gene's germline CDR1 is SGDLS and CDR2 YYNGEE. The DNA of the CDR3 is TGTGCCAGCAGCCCTAGAGCAGGGAGTCCTCTTGAAGCTTTCTTT. Its translation: CASSPRAGSPLEAFF.

This clonotype occurred a few times. The V call is TRBV20-1, the J call TRBJ1-1; possibly TRBD1 for D (5 bases). The germline V gene encodes CDR1 DFQATT and CDR2 SNEGSKA (reference sequence). V lost 6 bases to trimming and J lost 0 bases, with 11 bases between them. The CDR3 consists of 13 residues. The CDR3 nucleotides are TGCAGTGCCCCTCAGGGAGTGAACACTGAAGCTTTCTTT. Its protein is CSAPQGVNTEAFF.

The V call is TRBV10-2, the J call TRBJ2-5; TRBD2 is a possible D gene (5 bases). Trimming left V 2 bases short and J 7 bases short, with 11 bases between. The CDR3 sequence is 13 residues long. CDR1 WSHSY and CDR2 SAAADI come from the germline V gene. For the CDR3, the DNA is TGCGCCAGCAGTGAGCCGACCGGAGGGACCCAGTACTTC. Translation gives CASSEPTGGTQYF.

The table lists this clonotype with a few counts. This sequence joins TRBV12-3 or TRBV12-4 and TRBJ2-3, with D unclear. CDR3 length equals 12 residues. Trimming took 3 bases from V and 8 from J, leaving 9 bases between them. CDR3 nucleotide sequence: TGTGCCAGCAGTTTCGACTTCGGTACGCAGTATTTT. Protein: CASSFDFGTQYF.

As DNA, the CDR3 is TGCGCCAGCAGTGAGCGGGGACAGGTCTACGAGCAGTACGTC. Translated, it gives CASSERGQVYEQYV. The chain carries TRBV10-2 and TRBJ2-7; 8 bases map to TRBD1. Germline CDR1 WSHSY, CDR2 SAAADI. The trim removed 2 bases at V and 3 bases at J, leaving 3 bases unmatched. There are 14 residues in the CDR3.

Ten or more counts support this clonotype. The chain joins TRBV4-3 to TRBJ1-6, with D possibly TRBD1 on 5 matching bases. The CDR3 covers 15 residues. Germline lookup yields CDR1 LGHNA and CDR2 YSLEER. V lost 0 bases, J lost 7 bases, and 10 bases lay in between. The CDR3 loop reads CASSQDRGVNSPLHF. The CDR3 DNA reads TGCGCCAGCAGCCAAGATAGGGGTGTAAATTCACCCCTCCACTTT.

A note on this clonotype: Mismatch with germline at one junction end may stem from a read error. The rearrangement uses TRBV12-3 or TRBV12-4 and TRBJ2-1; possibly TRBD1 for D (5 bases). This CDR3 is built from 18 residues. The CDR3 region is CTSSLSRRQPPLYNEQFF. In nucleotides, the CDR3 is TGTACCAGCAGTTTGAGTCGGCGACAGCCCCCTTTGTACAATGAGCAGTTCTTC.

This clonotype occurred many times. Mismatch with germline at one junction end may stem from a read error. The genes are TRBV5-1 and TRBJ2-7, with D possibly being TRBD2 (5 bases). The CDR3 is 12 amino acids. Germline V gives CDR1 SGHRS, CDR2 YFSETQ. The chain's CDR3 is CASSLEGYEQYF. The CDR3 coding sequence is TGTGCCAGCAGCTTAGAGGGCTACGAGCAGTACTTC.

The V and J genes are TRBV20-1 and TRBJ1-4; a possible D gene is TRBD1 (6 bases). The germline V gene has CDR1 DFQATT and CDR2 SNEGSKA (reference sequence). The CDR3 is 14 residues long. V lost 4 bases, J lost 7 bases, and 16 bases lay in between. CDR3 sequence: CSATPYRDREKLFF. The CDR3 DNA sequence: TGCAGTGCTACGCCTTACAGGGATCGTGAAAAACTGTTTTTT.

The sample holds many counts of this clonotype. J is TRBJ2-1 and V is TRBV6-4; D tentatively reads TRBD1 or TRBD2 (5 bases each). This CDR3 is 14 amino acids long. Germline loops: CDR1 MRHNA, CDR2 SNTAGT. V dropped 5 bases and J dropped 2 bases, with 10 bases sitting between them. DNA for the CDR3: TGTGCCAGCAGTCCCCCGGGGCCCTACAATGAGCAGTTCTTC. It is translated as CASSPPGPYNEQFF.

A single count supports this clonotype. One end of the junction is discordant with germline, which a read error may explain. V usage is TRBV14 and J usage is TRBJ1-5; D uncertain. The CDR3 is 12 amino acids. Germline CDR1 SGHDN, CDR2 FVKESK. The CDR3 DNA follows: TGTGCCAGCGCCCGAGATAATCAGCTCCAGCATTTT. It codes for CASARDNQLQHF.

This clonotype was detected ten times or more. The chain couples TRBV20-1 to TRBJ1-5; no firm D call. Germline V gene sequence: CDR1 DFQATT, CDR2 SNEGSKA (reference sequence). Between the trimmed V and J ends, which lost 0 bases and 6 bases, there was a span of 6 bases. CDR3 length: 12 residues. The CDR3 nucleotides read TGCAGTGCTAGAGATCCAGGTCAGCCCCAGCATTTT. The encoded protein is CSARDPGQPQHF.

At least ten counts were recorded for this clonotype. V usage is TRBV20-1 and J usage is TRBJ1-5; D gene unclear. V was cut by 1 base and J by 3 bases, with 7 bases left in between. CDR1 DFQATT and CDR2 SNEGSKA come from the germline V gene (reference sequence). The CDR3 runs 13 residues. The CDR3 DNA is TGCAGTGCTAGAGGAAATTACAATCAGCCCCAGCATTTT. It is translated as CSARGNYNQPQHF.

This clonotype came up a few times. The chain recombines TRBV20-1 with TRBJ2-2; TRBD1 matches at 9 bases. Germline CDR1 DFQATT, CDR2 SNEGSKA (reference sequence). The CDR3 is 16 residues long. V trimming: 0 bases; J trimming: 3 bases; junction bases outside the gene matches: 5. The chain's CDR3 is CSARDRTGGHTGELFF. The CDR3 region has the DNA TGCAGTGCTAGAGATAGAACAGGGGGCCACACCGGGGAGCTGTTTTTT.

Ten or more counts support this clonotype. An end of the junction differs from the germline gene, which may be a read error. The chain recombines TRBV20-1 with TRBJ1-1, with TRBD1 identical over 7 bases. The CDR3 is 14 amino acids. The germline CDR1 and CDR2 sequences are DFQATT and SNEGSKA (reference sequence). The CDR3 spells CSARAGTENTEAFF. The CDR3 nucleotides read TGCAGTGCCAGAGCCGGGACAGAGAACACTGAAGCTTTCTTT.